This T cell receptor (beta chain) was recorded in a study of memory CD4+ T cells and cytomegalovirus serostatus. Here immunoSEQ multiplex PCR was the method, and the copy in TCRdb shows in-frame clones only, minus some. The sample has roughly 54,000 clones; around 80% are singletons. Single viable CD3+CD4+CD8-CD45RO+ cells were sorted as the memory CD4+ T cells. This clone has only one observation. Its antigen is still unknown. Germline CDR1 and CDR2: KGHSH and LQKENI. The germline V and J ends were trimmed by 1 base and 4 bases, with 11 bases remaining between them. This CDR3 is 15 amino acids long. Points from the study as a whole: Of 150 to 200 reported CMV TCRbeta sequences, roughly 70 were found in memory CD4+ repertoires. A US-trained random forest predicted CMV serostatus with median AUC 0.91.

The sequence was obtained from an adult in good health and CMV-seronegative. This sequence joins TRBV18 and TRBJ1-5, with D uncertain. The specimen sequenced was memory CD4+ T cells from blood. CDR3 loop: CASSPQGNRNQPQHF. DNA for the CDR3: TGTGCCAGCTCACCACAAGGGAATAGGAATCAGCCCCAGCATTTT.